Following are 16 T cell receptor beta chains from one sample sequenced in a study of vaccination and CD4 T cells after COVID-19. Indicated treatment: approximately nine-day PBMC culture with coronavirus spike peptide pools or control peptides (ViraFEST assay). Their antigen targets remain unknown. At the Johns Hopkins FTIC core, DNA taken from cultured CD4+ T cells was sequenced by way of the Oncomine TCR Beta short-read assay. MiXCR, applied by TCRdb to the PCR reads, yields one record per CDR3 protein. Found here are more than 15,000 distinct CDR3 sequences, roughly 47% of them singletons; the top ten hold 3.7%. Sequencing was carried out using CD4+ T cells from blood, cultured in vitro. These TCRs come from a human donor who had recovered from COVID-19.

This clonotype was detected only a few times. The rearrangement uses TRBV6-1 and TRBJ2-5, with unresolved D. Germline V gene sequence: CDR1 MNHNS, CDR2 SASEGT. This CDR3 comprises 13 residues. V was shortened by 4 bases and J by 2 bases, with 8 bases between the two germline ends. The CDR3 spells CASSVSAQETQYF. The CDR3, as DNA: TGTGCCAGCAGTGTGTCCGCACAAGAGACCCAGTACTTC.

This chain uses TRBV5-1 with TRBJ2-1; no firm D call. The V end lost 0 bases, the J end lost 7 bases, and 14 bases lay between the germline ends. The CDR3 covers 15 residues. Germline V gene data show CDR1 as SGHRS and CDR2 as YFSETQ. CDR3 in amino acids: CASSLALVLGNEQFF. The CDR3, as DNA: TGCGCCAGCAGCTTGGCCTTGGTATTGGGTAATGAGCAGTTCTTC.

This sequence joins TRBV27 and TRBJ1-6; a possible D gene is TRBD1 (5 bases). V was clipped by 3 bases and J by 7 bases, with 13 bases between them. Germline V CDR1 and CDR2: MNHEY, SMNVEV (reference sequence). This CDR3 has 15 residues. CDR3 amino acids: CASSFGRQSNSPLHF. The DNA for the CDR3 is TGTGCCAGCAGTTTTGGGAGACAGTCAAATTCACCCCTCCACTTT.

The CDR3 DNA reads as TGCGCCAGCAGCTCGTCGGGACTAGCGGGAGTGGGGCAAGAGACCCAGTACTTC. Translated, it gives CASSSSGLAGVGQETQYF. The chain links TRBV5-1 to TRBJ2-5; 14 positions match TRBD2. The CDR3 has 18 residues. Per germline, CDR1 SGHRS and CDR2 YFSETQ. V shed 3 bases and J 2 bases; nucleotides not matched to a gene: 9.

The genes are TRBV30 and TRBJ2-3; the D is unclear. The CDR3 spans 12 residues. Trimming took off 3 bases at V and 3 bases at J, with 7 bases between the two ends. Per germline, CDR1 GTSNPN and CDR2 SVGIG (reference sequence). For the CDR3, the DNA is TGTGCCTGGAGCCGGCAGACAGATACGCAGTATTTT. Protein: CAWSRQTDTQYF.

This clonotype was picked up a small number of times. V is TRBV27 and J is TRBJ1-2, with 8 bases matching TRBD1. The V gene's germline CDR1 is MNHEY and CDR2 SMNVEV (reference sequence). This CDR3 comprises 12 residues. Trimming cost V 6 bases and J 8 bases; bases outside gene matches: 5. The CDR3 sequence: CASRTGARGYTF. CDR3 in DNA: TGTGCCAGCAGGACAGGGGCAAGAGGCTACACCTTC.

Written as DNA, the CDR3 is TGTGCCAGCAGTGTTGTGGCGGCCCTCACAGGTAGGAACACTGAAGCTTTCTTT. Protein product: CASSVVAALTGRNTEAFF. The chain links TRBV2 to TRBJ1-1, with a possible D match to TRBD1 (5 bases). The length of the CDR3 is 18 residues. V shed 4 bases and J shed 1 base, with 22 bases lying between them. Germline V gene sequence: CDR1 SNHLY, CDR2 FYNNEI.

The CDR3 DNA is TGTGCCAGCAGTTACTCTTGGGGTTTGAACCAGCCCCAGCATTTT. It yields the protein CASSYSWGLNQPQHF. The chain has TRBV6-5 and TRBJ1-5; D is unclear. CDR1 MNHEY and CDR2 SVGAGI come from the germline V gene. Trimming removed 0 bases at V and 7 bases at J, with 13 bases between. This CDR3 spans 15 amino acids.

The chain links TRBV28 to TRBJ1-1; 7 bases align to TRBD1. The CDR3 runs 11 residues. The trim removed 2 bases at V and 10 bases at J, leaving 1 base unmatched. Germline V gene data show CDR1 as MDHEN and CDR2 as SYDVKM. The CDR3 DNA follows: TGTGCCAGCAGTTTAGACAGGGTAGCTTTCTTT. Translation gives CASSLDRVAFF.

The rearrangement links TRBV30 to TRBJ1-2, with 7 positions matching TRBD1. V trimming: 4 bases; J trimming: 4 bases; junction bases outside the gene matches: 6. Germline-derived CDR1 and CDR2 are GTSNPN and SVGIG (reference sequence). This CDR3 is 13 amino acids long. The CDR3 loop reads CAWTFQGGYGYTF. The CDR3 region has the DNA TGTGCCTGGACGTTTCAGGGGGGCTATGGCTACACCTTC.

The rearrangement links TRBV3-1 to TRBJ2-7, with D unresolved. This CDR3 spans 16 amino acids. The V gene's germline CDR1 is LGHDT and CDR2 YNNKEL (reference sequence). V was pared by 0 bases and J by 0 bases, with 12 bases between. CDR3 DNA sequence: TGTGCCAGCAGCCAAGATCGTCTTCCCAGCTCCTACGAGCAGTACTTC. This translates into CASSQDRLPSSYEQYF.

V gene TRBV12-3 or TRBV12-4 combines with J gene TRBJ1-2, with unresolved D. The CDR3 is made up of 15 amino acids. Trimming removed 2 bases from V and 4 bases from J, with 14 bases in between. The CDR3 nucleotides read TGTGCCAGCAGTTTACGGGAGGGAACCGGCTATGGCTACACCTTC. This sequence encodes CASSLREGTGYGYTF.

This clonotype was seen only a few times. This chain links TRBV12-3 or TRBV12-4 with TRBJ1-4; a weak D match, TRBD1 (5 bases). This CDR3 comprises 12 residues. Trimming stripped 6 bases from V and 10 bases from J, with 12 bases between. CDR3 in amino acids: CASSPDSGKLFF. The CDR3, as DNA: TGTGCCAGCAGCCCCGACAGTGGAAAACTGTTTTTT.

On this clonotype itself: The DNA is omitted, as the CDR3 cannot be located on it reliably, and the CDR3 follows TCRdb's listing. The chain links TRBV7-9 to TRBJ2-1. The CDR3 numbers 23 amino acids, ends counted. CDR1 and CDR2 from the germline V gene are SEHNR and FQNEAQ (reference sequence). The CDR3 sequence is CASTNQTSMYLCASSLSLNEQFF.

A note on this clonotype: Relative to the germline gene, one junction end is altered; a read error may explain this. The chain carries TRBV14 and TRBJ2-5; 10 bases match TRBD1. There are 15 residues in the CDR3. CDR1 and CDR2 (germline): SGHDN, FVKESK. This chain's CDR3 is CASTQRQGAKETQYF. In nucleotides, the CDR3 is TGTGCCAGCACCCAAAGACAGGGGGCAAAAGAAACCCAGTACTTC.

V gene TRBV12-3 or TRBV12-4 combines with J gene TRBJ2-1; 9 bases are shared with TRBD1. This CDR3 has 13 residues. The V and J ends lost 6 bases and 7 bases, in that order; junction bases with no gene match: 4. The CDR3 DNA reads as TGTGCCAGCAGAAACAGGGGGCTTAATGAGCAGTTCTTC. Amino acid sequence: CASRNRGLNEQFF.